The sequence of this T cell receptor (beta chain) was determined in a study of memory CD8 T cells in hepatitis C reinfection. Overall study results and limits: Conclusions on public clonotypes and secondary clearance were not definitive with five donors.

Concerning this clone: Its matching antigen is unknown.

TCRdb's table, derived via immunoSEQ multiplex PCR, lists solely in-frame clones and lacks some. Of approximately 52,000 clones listed, roughly 91% are singletons. The time point was: pre-reinfection, 55 to 20 weeks before reinfection detection. The sorted cells went straight to TCR sequencing with no prior in vitro expansion. The Montreal HEPCO cohort supplied donors who inject drugs. This CDR3 has 16 residues. Germline values: CDR1 SGDLS, CDR2 YYNGEE. Unmatched junction bases numbered 12, after V lost 4 bases and J lost 4 bases. The chain links TRBV9 to TRBJ2-3, with 7 bases lining up with TRBD2. The source of this sequence is a man between 18 and 29 years old with hepatitis C virus infection. The sample taken for sequencing was naive CD8+ T cells sorted from blood. The CDR3 spells CASSSPGLGPSDTQYF. As DNA, the CDR3 is TGTGCCAGCAGCTCCCCCGGACTAGGACCGTCAGATACGCAGTATTTT.